The rows below give T cell receptor beta chains drawn from one sample of a study of blood T cell repertoires in COVID-19. The assay was immunoSEQ multiplex PCR, and TCRdb's table has in-frame clones only and misses some. The sample comprises roughly 21,000 clones, around four fifths of which are singletons, and 5.5% to 8% rests with the top ten. The specimen sequenced was peripheral blood. The receptors stem from a human donor in a cohort sampled during active COVID-19. The CDR3 runs from the conserved cysteine through the conserved F or W. Each record gives: D gene, J gene, V gene, clone size, CDR3 protein, CDR3 DNA. D genes are given only for firm matches. The size field is filled for only some rows; it gives once, few, many or a size class.

D: NA
J: TRBJ1-4
V: TRBV18
size: NA
CDR3: CASSPYSNEKLFF
DNA: TGTGCCAGCTCACCATACTCGAATGAAAAACTGTTTTTT

D: NA
J: TRBJ2-7
V: TRBV6-1
size: NA
CDR3: CASSDGSTGNYEQYF
DNA: TGTGCCAGCAGTGATGGGTCGACAGGAAACTACGAGCAGTACTTC

D: TRBD1
J: TRBJ2-5
V: TRBV24-1
size: NA
CDR3: CATSDTTGGQGKEETQYF
DNA: TGTGCCACCAGTGACACTACTGGGGGACAGGGGAAGGAAGAGACCCAGTACTTC

D: NA
J: TRBJ1-6
V: TRBV2
size: NA
CDR3: CASLKDSNSPLHF
DNA: TGTGCCAGTCTAAAGGACAGTAATTCACCCCTCCACTTT

D: NA
J: TRBJ2-2
V: TRBV12-5
size: NA
CDR3: CASGLVRDTGELFF
DNA: TGTGCTAGTGGTTTGGTACGGGACACCGGGGAGCTGTTTTTT

D: NA
J: TRBJ1-6
V: TRBV2
size: NA
CDR3: CASTMTPGSNSPLHF
DNA: TGTGCCAGCACCATGACGCCGGGTTCCAATTCACCCCTCCACTTT

D: NA
J: TRBJ1-2
V: TRBV7-8
size: NA
CDR3: CASSLGQQFNYGYTF
DNA: TGTGCCAGCAGCTTAGGACAACAATTTAACTATGGCTACACCTTC

D: TRBD1
J: TRBJ2-1
V: TRBV2
size: NA
CDR3: CASSADRGSFF
DNA: TGTGCCAGCAGCGCTGACAGGGGAAGCTTCTTC

D: TRBD1
J: TRBJ2-7
V: TRBV7-2
size: NA
CDR3: CASSLNGQVYEQYF
DNA: TGTGCCAGCAGCTTAAATGGACAGGTCTACGAGCAGTACTTC

D: TRBD1
J: TRBJ1-6
V: TRBV11-1
size: once
CDR3: CASSLAEGAVNSPLHF
DNA: TGTGCCAGCAGCTTAGCTGAGGGGGCAGTTAATTCACCCCTCCACTTT

D: NA
J: TRBJ1-1
V: TRBV5-1
size: NA
CDR3: CASSELGYPNTEAFF
DNA: TGCGCCAGCAGCGAACTTGGTTACCCGAACACTGAAGCTTTCTTT

D: NA
J: TRBJ1-1
V: TRBV6-5
size: NA
CDR3: CASSSINTEAFF
DNA: TGTGCCAGCAGTTCTATAAACACTGAAGCTTTCTTT

D: TRBD1
J: TRBJ2-4
V: TRBV20-1
size: NA
CDR3: CSANNRGVQYF
DNA: TGCAGTGCTAACAACAGGGGCGTTCAGTACTTC